This T cell receptor beta chain was identified during a study of T cells in Graves' hyperthyroidism and ophthalmopathy. A remark on this clonotype: Its antigen is as yet unknown. A clone one base away is much larger, so this may be a read error.

Broader study findings: The blood repertoire included most of the expanded thyroid clonotypes above 0.001.

RNA transcripts were the template for amplifying TCR beta CDR3 regions. The TCR CDR3 was amplified in a first-round RT-PCR using the HTBI primer set. TCRdb reprocessed the multiplex PCR reads via MiXCR and lists one record per CDR3 protein. The sample carries 500,000 to 750,000 distinct CDR3 sequences, 13% to 15% recorded once. Not enrolled were patients with uncontrolled infection, other autoimmune disease, pregnancy or lactation. V was clipped by 4 bases and J by 4 bases, with 10 bases between them. This CDR3 is built from 13 residues. Germline CDR1 is SNHLY and CDR2 is FYNNEI. The sample was blood. This sequence was found in a woman younger than 30 with Graves' ophthalmopathy. The chain uses TRBV2 and TRBJ1-1; possible D gene TRBD1, 6 bases. The CDR3 sequence is CASSVGGATEAFF. The DNA for the CDR3 is TGTGCCAGCAGTGTTGGGGGGGCCACTGAAGCTTTCTTT.